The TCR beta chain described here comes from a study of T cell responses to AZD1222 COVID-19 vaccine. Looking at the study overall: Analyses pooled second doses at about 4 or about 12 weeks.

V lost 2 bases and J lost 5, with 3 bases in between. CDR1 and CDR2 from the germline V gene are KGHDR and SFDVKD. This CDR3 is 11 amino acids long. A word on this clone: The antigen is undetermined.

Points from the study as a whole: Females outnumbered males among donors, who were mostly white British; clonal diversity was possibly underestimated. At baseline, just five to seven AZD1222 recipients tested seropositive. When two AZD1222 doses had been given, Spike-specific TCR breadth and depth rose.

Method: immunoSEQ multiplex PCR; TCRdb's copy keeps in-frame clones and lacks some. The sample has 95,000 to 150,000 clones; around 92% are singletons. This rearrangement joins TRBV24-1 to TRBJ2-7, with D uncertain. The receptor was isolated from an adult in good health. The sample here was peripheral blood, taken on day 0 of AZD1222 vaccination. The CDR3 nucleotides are TGTGCCACCAGTGATTACAACGAGCAGTACTTC. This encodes CATSDYNEQYF.